This T cell receptor beta chain was observed in a study of T cell repertoires in cytomegalovirus infection. Overall study context: Evidence of both CMV infection and a matching HLA type came from public TCR beta signatures. Overall study results and limits: Frequencies of public TCR beta families were cumulated, and this identified carriers of CMV plus the relevant HLA. Dominating the ex vivo response were TCR beta clonotypes that were CMV-specific and HLA-C-restricted.

TCRdb passed the reads through MiXCR, listing each CDR3 protein once. The table records about 890,000 distinct CDR3 sequences, 30% to 40% of them present only once. On this clonotype itself: Its specificity is unknown.

CDR3 length equals 13 residues. From germline, CDR1 is SGDLS and CDR2 YYNGEE. V was cut by 3 bases and J by 5 bases, with 10 bases left in between. The sequence came from a human donor in good health (CMV status not recorded). Some clones in this sample may be carry-over from other donors' samples. The chain employs TRBV9 and TRBJ2-3; a possible D gene is TRBD2 (5 bases). The specimen was cultured CD8+ T cells from PBMCs, collected from culture after CMV antigen stimulation. CDR3 protein: CASSAAGGDTQYF. DNA for the CDR3: TGTGCCAGCAGCGCGGCAGGAGGAGATACGCAGTATTTT.